This T cell receptor beta chain was recorded in a study of shared clonotypes between healthy human individuals. Looking at the study overall: Ranging from 18 to 49 in age, donors were two women and three men.

CDR3 length: 15 amino acids. V lost 2 bases to trimming and J lost 9 bases, with 19 bases between them. In germline, CDR1 is KGHSH, CDR2 LQKENI. This clone was seen once. Sequencing was performed with immunoSEQ multiplex PCR; in TCRdb, only in-frame clones are kept and a portion is missing. The table shows roughly 2,500,000 clones, with 93% occurring only once. The sample consisted of naive CD4+ T cells from PBMCs. Sample subset: CD45RA+ positively selected. This rearrangement joins TRBV18 to TRBJ1-1, with a tentative D call TRBD1 (5 bases). This receptor was identified in a man aged 18-30 years in good health. Some clones in this sample may be carry-over from other donors' samples. For the CDR3, the DNA is TGTGCCAGCTCACCAAGCCCGGGGCTGGGAAATAAAGCTTTCTTT. Its translation is CASSPSPGLGNKAFF.